This T cell receptor (beta chain) was sequenced for a study of shared clonotypes between healthy human individuals. Nashville, Tennessee was home to all donors, who were Caucasian adults. A CD45RA+ naive subset and a CD45RA-negative memory subset were split from CD4+ cells. Trimming stripped 2 bases from V and 1 base from J, with 4 bases between. The CDR3 totals 13 residues. Germline CDR1 reads MNHNS; CDR2 reads SASEGT. A remark on this clone: No antigen is known for it. Other DNA sequences in the sample encode the same CDR3.

Study results and limitations: Generation probabilities were higher for clonotypes shared across all four sorted-subset donors than for unshared ones.

About 30,000 T cell genomes, or approximately 190 ng DNA, went into the sorted-subset replicate PCRs. Assay used: immunoSEQ multiplex PCR; TCRdb lists only in-frame clones, some missing. Of around 750,000 clones listed, around 72% are singletons. The clonotype was recovered from a woman in her twenties or thirties in good health. The gene calls are TRBV6-1 and TRBJ2-3, with D hard to call. The specimen sequenced was memory CD4+ T cells sorted from blood. Subset given: CD45RA-negative fraction. This CDR3 is CASSESRTDTQYF. The DNA for the CDR3 is TGTGCCAGCAGTGAATCTCGCACAGATACGCAGTATTTT.